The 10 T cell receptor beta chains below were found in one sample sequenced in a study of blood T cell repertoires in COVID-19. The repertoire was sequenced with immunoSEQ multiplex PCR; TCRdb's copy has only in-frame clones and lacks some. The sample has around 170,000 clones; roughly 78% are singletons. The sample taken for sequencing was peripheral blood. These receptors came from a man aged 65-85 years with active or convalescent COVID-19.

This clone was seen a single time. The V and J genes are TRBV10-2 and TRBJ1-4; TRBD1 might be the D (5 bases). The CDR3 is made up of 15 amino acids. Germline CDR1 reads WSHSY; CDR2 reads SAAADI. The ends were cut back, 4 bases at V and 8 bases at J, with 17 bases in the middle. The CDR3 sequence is CASSVGAALTEKLFF. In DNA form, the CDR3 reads TGCGCCAGCAGTGTTGGGGCAGCCTTAACCGAAAAACTGTTTTTT.

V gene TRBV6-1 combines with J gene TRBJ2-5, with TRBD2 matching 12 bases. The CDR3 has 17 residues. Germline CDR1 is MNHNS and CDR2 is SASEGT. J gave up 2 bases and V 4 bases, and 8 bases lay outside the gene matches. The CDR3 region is CASSGLAGAGGQETQYF. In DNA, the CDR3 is TGTGCCAGCAGTGGACTAGCGGGGGCAGGGGGACAAGAGACCCAGTACTTC.

The CDR3 DNA reads TGTGCCAGCTCACGAACTGGGACTAGCAATGAGCAGTTCTTC. It is translated as CASSRTGTSNEQFF. The V call is TRBV18, the J call TRBJ2-1, with 8 bases that match TRBD2. CDR1 KGHSH and CDR2 LQKENI come from the germline V gene. CDR3 length: 14 amino acids. V lost 4 bases, J lost 6 bases, and 5 bases stayed unmatched.

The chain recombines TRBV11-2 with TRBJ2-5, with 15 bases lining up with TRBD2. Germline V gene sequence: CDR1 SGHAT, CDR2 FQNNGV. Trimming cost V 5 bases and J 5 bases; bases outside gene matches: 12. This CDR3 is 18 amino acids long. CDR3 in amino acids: CASSTNGTSGGCPETQYF. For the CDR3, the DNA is TGTGCCAGCAGCACAAACGGGACTAGCGGGGGGTGCCCCGAGACCCAGTACTTC.

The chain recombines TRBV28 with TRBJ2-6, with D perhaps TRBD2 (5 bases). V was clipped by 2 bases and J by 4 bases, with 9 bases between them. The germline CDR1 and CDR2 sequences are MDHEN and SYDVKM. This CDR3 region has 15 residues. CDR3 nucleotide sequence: TGTGCCAGCAGTTTAGGCGTAGCGGGGGCCAACGTCCTGACTTTC. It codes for CASSLGVAGANVLTF.

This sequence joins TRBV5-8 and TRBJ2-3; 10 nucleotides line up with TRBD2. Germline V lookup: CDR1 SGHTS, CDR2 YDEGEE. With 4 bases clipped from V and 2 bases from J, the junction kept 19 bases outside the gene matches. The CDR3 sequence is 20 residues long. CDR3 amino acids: CASSPPWDGRLAGYTDTQYF. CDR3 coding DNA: TGTGCCAGCAGCCCACCATGGGACGGCAGACTAGCGGGCTACACAGATACGCAGTATTTT.

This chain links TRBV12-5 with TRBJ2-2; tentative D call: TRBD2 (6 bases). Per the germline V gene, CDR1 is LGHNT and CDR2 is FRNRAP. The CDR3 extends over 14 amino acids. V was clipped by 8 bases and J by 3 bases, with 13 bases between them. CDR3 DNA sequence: TGTGCTAGTCTGGGCAGGGAGGACACCGGGGAGCTGTTTTTT. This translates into CASLGREDTGELFF.

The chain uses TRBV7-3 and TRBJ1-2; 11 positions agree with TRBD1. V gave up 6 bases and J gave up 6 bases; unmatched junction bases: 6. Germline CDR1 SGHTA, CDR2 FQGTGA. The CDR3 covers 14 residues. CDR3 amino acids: CASSQDRGHHGYTF. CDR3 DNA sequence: TGTGCCAGCAGTCAGGACAGGGGGCACCATGGCTACACCTTC.

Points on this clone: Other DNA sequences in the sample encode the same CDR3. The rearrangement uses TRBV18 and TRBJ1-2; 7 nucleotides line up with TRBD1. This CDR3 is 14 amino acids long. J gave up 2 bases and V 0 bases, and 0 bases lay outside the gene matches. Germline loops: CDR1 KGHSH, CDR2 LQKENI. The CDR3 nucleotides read TGTGCCAGCTCACCACCGGGACAGAACTATGGCTACACCTTC. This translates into CASSPPGQNYGYTF.

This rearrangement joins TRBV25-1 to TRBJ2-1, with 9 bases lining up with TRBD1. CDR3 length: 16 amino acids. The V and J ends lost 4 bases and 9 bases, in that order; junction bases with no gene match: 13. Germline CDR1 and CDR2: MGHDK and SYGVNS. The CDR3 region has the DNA TGTGCCAGCAGTGGGAACAGGGGGCGAGGGTCCGGTGAGCAGTTCTTC. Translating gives CASSGNRGRGSGEQFF.